The clone carrying this TCR beta chain showed up just once. The antigen remains unidentified. This sample stems from a study of tumor and adjacent non-tumor tissue in lung cancer. Study results and limitations: Tumor tissue had significantly higher TCR diversity than normal lung.

The template was RNA from unsorted bulk tissue. CDR1 is SGHAT, CDR2 FQDESV, per germline (reference sequence). The CDR3 has 15 residues. With 8 bases removed from V and 5 bases from J, the gap between germline ends came to 21 bases. TCRbeta libraries were built with three rounds of nested PCR, modified from ARM-PCR. TCRdb redid the calling of the multiplex PCR reads with MiXCR, one entry per CDR3 protein. This table has about 81,000 distinct CDR3 sequences, over 55% appearing once. The sample was lung tumor tissue. The chain is built from TRBV11-1 and TRBJ2-5; D could derive from TRBD1 or TRBD2 (5 bases each). This clonotype was sampled from a woman aged 40 to 50 with non-small cell lung cancer. This CDR3 is CASGLYVGAVETQYF. The CDR3, as DNA: TGTGCCAGCGGCCTTTACGTCGGGGCAGTGGAGACCCAGTACTTC.